Presented here are 13 T cell receptor beta chains from one specimen sequenced in a study of T cell repertoires in cytomegalovirus infection. Each CDR3 protein gets one entry after TCRdb re-called the reads with MiXCR. The repertoire has about 400,000 distinct CDR3 sequences, approximately 18% of them found once; the top ten carry less than 9.5%. The sample taken for sequencing was PBMCs. These receptors all come from a human donor in good health (CMV status not recorded). Some clones in this sample may be carry-over from other donors' samples.

This clonotype has ten or more counts. This chain connects TRBV7-2 to TRBJ2-7; 14 bases fit TRBD2. With V trimmed by 5 bases and J by 2 bases, 5 bases remained unmatched. Germline V gives CDR1 SGHTA, CDR2 FQGNSA. The CDR3 is 16 amino acids. CDR3 loop: CASSLTSGGAPYEQYF. The CDR3 DNA sequence: TGTGCCAGCAGCCTGACTAGCGGGGGGGCCCCCTACGAGCAGTACTTC.

This clonotype was found a few times. This chain joins TRBV10-3 and TRBJ2-3; 9 nucleotides line up with TRBD2. The CDR3 runs 18 residues. The V gene's germline CDR1 is ENHRY and CDR2 SYGVKD. The V gene end was trimmed by 3 bases and the J gene end by 2 bases; junction bases not matched to a gene: 12. CDR3 residues: CAISDPDLRTSATDTQYF. CDR3 nucleotides: TGTGCCATCAGTGACCCCGACCTCCGGACTAGCGCCACAGATACGCAGTATTTT.

This clonotype was counted at least ten times. The chain recombines TRBV7-8 with TRBJ2-3, with D maybe TRBD2 (5 bases). Germline-derived CDR1 and CDR2 are SGHVS and FQNEAQ. The V gene lost 5 bases and the J gene lost 6 bases, with 18 bases spanning the gap. CDR3 length equals 15 residues. The CDR3 sequence: CASSLQRLSTDTQYF. The CDR3 region has the DNA TGTGCCAGCAGCCTCCAGCGGCTATCCACGGATACGCAGTATTTT.

This clonotype has only a few counts. The rearrangement joins TRBV6-1 to TRBJ2-7, with TRBD2 as a possible D gene (6 bases). The V gene's germline CDR1 is MNHNS and CDR2 SASEGT. Trimming left V 8 bases short and J 0 bases short, with 11 bases between. The CDR3 runs 13 residues. The CDR3, as DNA: TGTGCCAGCGCCCCTAGCGCCTCCTACGAGCAGTACTTC. This encodes CASAPSASYEQYF.

This clonotype came up many times. The gene calls are TRBV7-8 and TRBJ2-1; 7 bases are a match to TRBD2. The CDR3 runs to 15 residues. The V gene's germline CDR1 is SGHVS and CDR2 FQNEAQ. The V gene end was trimmed by 2 bases and the J gene end by 1 base; junction bases not matched to a gene: 2. CDR3 region: CASSLSRESYNEQFF. The CDR3 nucleotides read TGTGCCAGCAGCTTATCGCGGGAGTCCTACAATGAGCAGTTCTTC.

The chain carries TRBV5-1 and TRBJ1-6; D might be TRBD1 (5 bases). The CDR3 extends over 15 amino acids. The V end was cut by 4 bases, the J end by 5 bases, with 13 bases between. Germline CDR1 SGHRS, CDR2 YFSETQ. CDR3 sequence (DNA): TGCGCCAGCAGCCCAAGACAGCGGAATAATTCACCCCTCCACTTT. This gives the protein CASSPRQRNNSPLHF.

This chain links TRBV7-2 with TRBJ1-2; tentatively, D is TRBD1 (5 bases). V gave up 1 base and J gave up 0 bases, with 9 bases separating them. This CDR3 spans 15 amino acids. Germline CDR1 SGHTA, CDR2 FQGNSA. This CDR3 reads CASSLGRAPNYGYTF. The CDR3 DNA reads as TGTGCCAGCAGCTTAGGCAGGGCGCCTAACTATGGCTACACCTTC.

This clonotype has a handful of counts. The chain uses TRBV15 and TRBJ2-1; D is possibly TRBD2 (5 bases). V was shortened by 1 base and J by 8 bases, with 9 bases between the two germline ends. The CDR3 is made up of 13 amino acids. CDR1 and CDR2 (germline): LNHNV, YYDKDF (reference sequence). The CDR3 DNA follows: TGTGCCACCAGCAGAGTGGAGGCGGATGAGCAGTTCTTC. Encoded protein: CATSRVEADEQFF.

The gene calls are TRBV18 and TRBJ1-5; D unresolved. CDR3 size: 16 residues. The germline CDR1 and CDR2 sequences are KGHSH and LQKENI. V shed 0 bases and J shed 4 bases, with 13 bases lying between them. The CDR3 DNA reads as TGTGCCAGCTCACCACCGGGAGGGAGGGATAATCAGCCCCAGCATTTT. Translating it yields CASSPPGGRDNQPQHF.

This clonotype was seen only a few times. J is TRBJ2-1 and V is TRBV5-4, with 9 nucleotides matching TRBD1. Germline lookup yields CDR1 SGHNT and CDR2 YYREEE (reference sequence). Trimming took 4 bases from V and 2 from J; bases not matched to a gene: 4. The CDR3 runs to 15 residues. The CDR3 bases are TGTGCCAGCAGCATGGACAGGGGACCCTACAATGAGCAGTTCTTC. Protein sequence: CASSMDRGPYNEQFF.

This clonotype has ten or more counts. The chain has TRBV6-2 or TRBV6-3 and TRBJ2-1; D gene uncertain. Looked up from germline, CDR1 is MNHEY and CDR2 is SVGEGT. CDR3 length equals 13 residues. Trimming removed 4 bases from V and 4 bases from J, with 8 bases in between. CDR3 nucleotides: TGTGCCAGCAGTTCAGTCCGGTACAATGAGCAGTTCTTC. Translated: CASSSVRYNEQFF.

The chain couples TRBV19 to TRBJ1-4; D not resolved. Germline loops: CDR1 LNHDA, CDR2 SQIVND (reference sequence). The CDR3 is 13 residues long. V was shortened by 4 bases and J by 7 bases, with 10 bases between the two germline ends. CDR3 nucleotides: TGTGCCAGTAGTAATCAAGGTACTGAAAAACTGTTTTTT. Protein product: CASSNQGTEKLFF.

The chain carries TRBV7-2 and TRBJ2-3; 7 bases are shared with TRBD1. This CDR3 comprises 12 residues. V trimming: 7 bases; J trimming: 8 bases; junction bases outside the gene matches: 6. Germline CDR1 is SGHTA and CDR2 is FQGNSA. CDR3: CASNDRVGTQYF. The DNA of the CDR3 is TGTGCCAGCAACGACAGGGTTGGTACGCAGTATTTT.